This TCR beta chain was profiled in a study of regulatory T cells in long-lasting Graves disease. Germline loops: CDR1 MNHEY, CDR2 SMNVEV (reference sequence). V gave up 3 bases and J gave up 5 bases; unmatched junction bases: 24. The CDR3 consists of 22 residues. Time point indicated: persistent/refractory GD, antithyroid drugs over 5 years with positive TRAb. Scientists built the TCR library using RNA that was extracted from PBMCs. This clonotype was seen at least ten times. Arm-PCR of CDR3 regions with iRepertoire HTBI primers generated TCR beta libraries. In TCRdb, the multiplex PCR reads were re-called with MiXCR into one record per CDR3 protein. The sample has around 460,000 distinct CDR3 sequences; 20% to 25% are singletons.

The receptor comes from a female donor with Graves disease. The chain recombines TRBV27 with TRBJ2-5, with TRBD2 identical over 13 bases. Sequencing used peripheral blood mononuclear cells (PBMCs), obtained when the disease was refractory, from a patient treated with antithyroid drugs. CDR3 residues: CASSFMSPGTSGVPRRGETQYF. The CDR3 nucleotides are TGTGCCAGCAGTTTTATGTCCCCTGGGACTAGCGGGGTACCCAGAAGGGGCGAGACCCAGTACTTC.